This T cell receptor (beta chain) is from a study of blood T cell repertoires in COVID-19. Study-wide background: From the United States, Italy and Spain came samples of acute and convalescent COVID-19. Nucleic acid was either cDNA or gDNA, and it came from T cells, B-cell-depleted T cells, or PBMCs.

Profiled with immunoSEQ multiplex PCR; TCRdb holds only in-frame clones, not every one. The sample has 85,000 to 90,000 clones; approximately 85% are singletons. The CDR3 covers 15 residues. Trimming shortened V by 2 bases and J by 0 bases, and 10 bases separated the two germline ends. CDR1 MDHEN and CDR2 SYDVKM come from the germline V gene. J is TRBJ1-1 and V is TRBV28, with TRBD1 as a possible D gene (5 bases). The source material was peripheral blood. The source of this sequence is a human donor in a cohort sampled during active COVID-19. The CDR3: CASSLTNRLNTEAFF. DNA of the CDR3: TGTGCCAGCAGTTTAACTAACAGGTTGAACACTGAAGCTTTCTTT. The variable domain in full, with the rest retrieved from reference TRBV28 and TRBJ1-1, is DVKVTQSSRYLVKRTGEKVFLECVQDMDHENMFWYRQDPGLGLRLIYFSYDVKMKEKGDIPEGYSVSREKKERFSLILESASTNQTSMYLCASSLTNRLNTEAFFGQGTRLTVV.